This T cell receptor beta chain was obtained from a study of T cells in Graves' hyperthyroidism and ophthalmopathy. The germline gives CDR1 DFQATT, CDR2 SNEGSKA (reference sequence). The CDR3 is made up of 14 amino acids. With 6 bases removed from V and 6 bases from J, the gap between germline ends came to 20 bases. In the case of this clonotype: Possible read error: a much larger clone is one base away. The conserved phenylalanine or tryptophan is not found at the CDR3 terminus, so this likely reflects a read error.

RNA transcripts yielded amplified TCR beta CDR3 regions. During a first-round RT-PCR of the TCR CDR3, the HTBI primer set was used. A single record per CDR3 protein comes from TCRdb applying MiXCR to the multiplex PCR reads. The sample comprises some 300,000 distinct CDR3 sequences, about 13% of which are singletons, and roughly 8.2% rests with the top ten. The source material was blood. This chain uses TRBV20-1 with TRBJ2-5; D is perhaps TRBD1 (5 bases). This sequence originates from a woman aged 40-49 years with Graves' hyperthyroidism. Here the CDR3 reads CSATEWTTPQTQYL. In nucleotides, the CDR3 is TGCAGTGCCACCGAATGGACAACTCCACAGACCCAGTACCTC.